This T cell receptor (beta chain) is drawn from a study of T cells in Graves' hyperthyroidism and ophthalmopathy. In its sample, this clonotype was seen many times. Investigators excluded patients with uncontrolled infection, other autoimmune disease, pregnancy or lactation. RNA transcripts yielded amplified TCR beta CDR3 regions. TCR CDR3 underwent first-round RT-PCR with the HTBI primer set. A single record per CDR3 protein comes from TCRdb applying MiXCR to the multiplex PCR reads. The sample contains approximately 400,000 distinct CDR3 sequences, about 14% of which appear only once. Per germline, CDR1 SGHDT and CDR2 YYEEEE. The length of the CDR3 is 11 residues. Trimming removed 4 bases from V and 5 bases from J, with 6 bases in between.

This TCR was sampled from a woman in her 30s with Graves' ophthalmopathy. V gene TRBV5-6 combines with J gene TRBJ1-2, with D uncertain. The specimen was blood. CDR3: CASSGEYGYTF. In DNA, the CDR3 is TGTGCCAGCAGCGGCGAATATGGCTACACCTTC.